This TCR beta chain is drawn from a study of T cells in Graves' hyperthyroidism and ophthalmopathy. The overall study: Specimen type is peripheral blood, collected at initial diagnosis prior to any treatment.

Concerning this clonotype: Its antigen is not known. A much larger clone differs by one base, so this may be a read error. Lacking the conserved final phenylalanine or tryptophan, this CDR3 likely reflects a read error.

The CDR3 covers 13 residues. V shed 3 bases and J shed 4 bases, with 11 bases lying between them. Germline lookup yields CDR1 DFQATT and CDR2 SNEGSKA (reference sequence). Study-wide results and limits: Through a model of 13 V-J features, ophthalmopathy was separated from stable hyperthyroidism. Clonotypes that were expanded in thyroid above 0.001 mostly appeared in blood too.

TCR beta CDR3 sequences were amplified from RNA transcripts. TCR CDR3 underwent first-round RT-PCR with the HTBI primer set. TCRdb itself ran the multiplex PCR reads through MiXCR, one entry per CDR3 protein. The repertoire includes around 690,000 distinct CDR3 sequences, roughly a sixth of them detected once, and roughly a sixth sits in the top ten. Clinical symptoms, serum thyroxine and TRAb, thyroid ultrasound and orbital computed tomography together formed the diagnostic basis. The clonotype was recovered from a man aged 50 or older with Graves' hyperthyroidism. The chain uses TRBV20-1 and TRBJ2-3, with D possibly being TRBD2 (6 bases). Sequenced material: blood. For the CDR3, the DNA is TGCAGTGCTAGCGGGAGAATAGCAGATACGCAGTATCTT. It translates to CSASGRIADTQYL.